The rows below give T cell receptor beta chains drawn from one sample of a study of CD8 T cells in Susac syndrome. TCRdb reprocessed the immunoSEQ multiplex PCR reads with MiXCR, giving one entry per CDR3 protein. The data contain more than 95,000 distinct CDR3 sequences, more than 90% of them singletons. Sequenced material: CD4+ T cells from PBMCs. The source is a human donor in good health. The CDR3 runs from the conserved cysteine through the conserved F or W. A D gene is named only where the DNA matches it firmly. Size tells how often a clone was seen (once, few, many) or the class of an expanded clone, and some rows leave it out.

J gene,D gene,V gene,clone size,CDR3 DNA,CDR3 protein
TRBJ1-4,.,TRBV5-1,.,TGCGCCAGCGCACCACAGGGAACTAATGAAAAACTGTTTTTT,CASAPQGTNEKLFF
TRBJ1-2,.,TRBV13,once,TGTGCCAGCAGCTTAGCCAGTCTACCCTATGGCTACACCTTC,CASSLASLPYGYTF
TRBJ2-2,.,TRBV19,once,TGTGCCACCAAAGGGACTTTTCGAGGAACCGGGGAGCTGTTTTTT,CATKGTFRGTGELFF
TRBJ2-7,TRBD2,TRBV18,few,TGTGCCAGCTCACCCGGGACTAGCGGGACCTACGAGCAGTACTTC,CASSPGTSGTYEQYF
TRBJ2-3,TRBD2,TRBV30,.,TGTGCCTGGAGCGCTCTAGCGGGAGTCGTCACAGATACGCAGTATTTT,CAWSALAGVVTDTQYF
TRBJ2-5,.,TRBV20-1,.,TGCAGTGCTAGTTTGGCACCGAACGTGGCCCAGTACTTC,CSASLAPNVAQYF
TRBJ1-2,.,TRBV5-6,.,TGTGCCAGCAGCGCCCTTTGGGCTAACTATGGCTACACCTTC,CASSALWANYGYTF
TRBJ2-2,TRBD1,TRBV11-2,.,TGTGCCAGCAGCTCTCGACAGGGGTCGACCGGGGAGCTGTTTTTT,CASSSRQGSTGELFF
TRBJ2-5,.,TRBV20-1,.,TGCAGTGCTGACCAAGGGGGGACCCAGTACTTC,CSADQGGTQYF
TRBJ2-5,.,TRBV7-9,.,TGTGCCAGCAGCTTGGGGCGCCAAGAGACCCAGTACTTC,CASSLGRQETQYF
TRBJ2-2,TRBD2,TRBV29-1,.,TGCAGCGTTCGGACTAGCGGGGCCACCGGGGAGCTGTTTTTT,CSVRTSGATGELFF
TRBJ2-1,TRBD1,TRBV29-1,.,TGCAGCGTTGAAGATCAGGGACAGCCTACAATGGAGCAGTTCTTC,CSVEDQGQPTMEQFF
TRBJ2-7,TRBD2,TRBV4-1,.,TGCGCCAGCAGCCAAGAGCAACTAGGACTAGCGGGCTCCTACGAGCAGTACTTC,CASSQEQLGLAGSYEQYF
TRBJ2-5,.,TRBV20-1,.,TGCAGTGCTACCACGGAGACCCAGTACTTC,CSATTETQYF
TRBJ2-4,.,TRBV6-1,.,TGTGCCAGCAGTGAAAGGGGACACCGCGAAATTCAGTACTTC,CASSERGHREIQYF
TRBJ1-1,.,TRBV7-9,once,TGTGCCAGCGAAAGGGGGGAGGGCACTGAAGCTTTCTTT,CASERGEGTEAFF
TRBJ1-2,TRBD1,TRBV6-1,.,TGTGCCAGCAGAAATCCGGGACAGGGTCCTCTTGGCTACACCTTC,CASRNPGQGPLGYTF
TRBJ2-2,TRBD2,TRBV4-3,.,TGCGCCAGCAGCCAAGATTGGACTAGCGGGAGAAGGACCGGGGAGCTGTTTTTT,CASSQDWTSGRRTGELFF
TRBJ2-7,.,TRBV30,.,TGTGCCTGGGCCCCCGGGAACTCCTACGAGCAGTACTTC,CAWAPGNSYEQYF
TRBJ2-1,TRBD2,TRBV5-1,.,TGCGCCAGCAGCTTAAGACTAGCGGGAGGGAATGAGCAGTTCTTC,CASSLRLAGGNEQFF
TRBJ2-7,TRBD2,TRBV5-1,.,TGCGCCAGCAGCTTGGAGCGGGAGAACCACGAGCAGTACTTC,CASSLERENHEQYF
TRBJ2-7,TRBD2,TRBV19,.,TGTGCCAGTAGTCCCCCCGCTAGCGGGAGATCCGAGCAGTACTTC,CASSPPASGRSEQYF
TRBJ2-1,TRBD2,TRBV5-1,.,TGCGCCAGCAGCTTACCCACTAGCGGAAGTTACAATGAGCAGTTCTTC,CASSLPTSGSYNEQFF
TRBJ2-1,.,TRBV7-2,.,TGTGCCAGCAGCCTTAAGAGCAATGAGCAGTTCTTC,CASSLKSNEQFF
TRBJ1-4,.,TRBV7-9,.,TGTGCCAGCAGCCCCCGCGGGTCGAGGCAGGAAAAACTGTTTTTT,CASSPRGSRQEKLFF
TRBJ1-2,.,TRBV11-2,.,TGTGCCAGCAGCCCGACCGTAGCTAACTATGGCTACACCTTC,CASSPTVANYGYTF